Listed below are T cell receptor beta chains from one sample, sequenced in a study of T cell responses to AZD1222 COVID-19 vaccine. Assay used: immunoSEQ multiplex PCR; TCRdb lists only in-frame clones, some missing. Counted here are 90,000 to 120,000 clones, approximately 89% occurring once; the ten biggest clones make up around 20%. The sample consisted of peripheral blood, taken on day 0 of AZD1222 vaccination. The receptors derive from an adult in good health. Each CDR3 is given with its conserved first and last residue. D genes are given only for firm matches. Clone size is not always given. Where it is, it says once, few, many or a class for expanded clones.

>TRBV12-3/TRBV12-4|NA|TRBJ2-7|NA
CASSNSVKQYF
TGTGCCAGCAGCAACAGCGTAAAGCAGTACTTC
>TRBV4-2|NA|TRBJ1-2|NA
CASSQARTNYGYTF
TGTGCCAGCAGCCAAGCCAGGACTAACTATGGCTACACCTTC
>TRBV6-2/TRBV6-3|NA|TRBJ1-1|NA
CASSLGTTEAFF
TGTGCCAGCAGTCTGGGGACGACTGAAGCTTTCTTT
>TRBV2|TRBD1|TRBJ1-5|few
CASSLQGTDQPQHF
TGTGCCAGCAGTTTACAGGGGACGGATCAGCCCCAGCATTTT
>TRBV10-3|TRBD1|TRBJ1-1|NA
CAISEWGQGYTEAFF
TGTGCCATCAGTGAGTGGGGACAGGGATACACTGAAGCTTTCTTT
>TRBV7-2|NA|TRBJ2-5|NA
CASSLEGPAQETQYF
TGTGCCAGCAGCTTAGAGGGCCCAGCACAAGAGACCCAGTACTTC
>TRBV10-2|TRBD1|TRBJ2-7|NA
CASSESRQGASEQYF
TGCGCCAGCAGTGAGTCTCGACAGGGGGCGAGTGAGCAGTACTTC
>TRBV30|TRBD1|TRBJ1-6|NA
CAWSPTGDSSPLHF
TGTGCCTGGAGCCCCACCGGGGACAGCTCACCCCTCCACTTT
>TRBV2|NA|TRBJ2-1|NA
CASRSEMGISSYNEQFF
TGTGCCAGCAGAAGTGAGATGGGAATAAGCTCCTACAATGAGCAGTTCTTC
>TRBV13|NA|TRBJ2-7|NA
CASSPRDNPYEQYF
TGTGCCAGCAGCCCCAGAGATAACCCCTACGAGCAGTACTTC
>TRBV3-1/TRBV3-2|TRBD2|TRBJ2-7|NA
CASSRNVGPGGTYEQYF
TGTGCCAGCAGCCGGAATGTGGGCCCGGGAGGGACCTACGAGCAGTACTTC
>TRBV16|NA|TRBJ1-1|NA
CASSQSWPNTEAFF
TGTGCCAGCAGCCAATCATGGCCCAACACTGAAGCTTTCTTT
>TRBV27|TRBD2|TRBJ2-5|NA
CASSLQGPAGLAGEKETQYF
TGTGCCAGCAGCCTGCAGGGACCTGCGGGACTAGCGGGGGAGAAAGAGACCCAGTACTTC
>TRBV19|NA|TRBJ2-1|few
CASSMSTLSYNEQFF
TGTGCCAGTAGTATGAGTACACTCTCCTACAATGAGCAGTTCTTC
>TRBV29-1|NA|TRBJ1-2|NA
CSVEENHLTF
TGCAGCGTTGAAGAAAATCACCTCACCTTC
>TRBV7-2|TRBD1|TRBJ1-2|once
CASSYRTGSILYGYTF
TGTGCCAGCAGCTACCGGACAGGTTCCATCCTCTATGGCTACACCTTC
>TRBV6-2/TRBV6-3|NA|TRBJ1-2|NA
CASSYKKGLANF
TGTGCCAGCAGTTATAAAAAGGGATTGGCTAACTTC
>TRBV18|TRBD1|TRBJ1-5|NA
CASSPSGGSQPQHF
TGTGCCAGCTCACCGTCAGGGGGGAGTCAGCCCCAGCATTTT
>TRBV29-1|NA|TRBJ1-1|NA
CSVGGVNTEAFF
TGCAGCGTTGGAGGGGTGAACACTGAAGCTTTCTTT
>TRBV3-1/TRBV3-2|TRBD2|TRBJ2-3|NA
CASSQAQTRLAGVTDTQYF
TGTGCCAGCAGCCAAGCTCAAACCCGACTAGCGGGGGTCACAGATACGCAGTATTTT
>TRBV5-6|TRBD1|TRBJ2-7|NA
CASSQVDRGRNEQYF
TGTGCCAGCAGCCAGGTCGACAGGGGGAGAAACGAGCAGTACTTC
>TRBV7-3|TRBD1|TRBJ2-7|NA
CASSLNGTQGALHEQYF
TGTGCCAGCAGCTTAAACGGCACGCAGGGGGCTTTACACGAGCAGTACTTC
>TRBV2|NA|TRBJ2-3|NA
CASSWGGGTDTQYF
TGTGCCAGCAGTTGGGGGGGCGGCACAGATACGCAGTATTTT
>TRBV9|TRBD1|TRBJ1-2|NA
CASNPTGAGNYGYTF
TGTGCCAGCAATCCTACAGGGGCGGGGAACTATGGCTACACCTTC
>TRBV4-3|NA|TRBJ1-5|NA
CASSKTRGGEQPQHF
TGCGCCAGCAGCAAGACGCGGGGAGGGGAACAGCCCCAGCATTTT
>TRBV7-2|NA|TRBJ2-1|NA
CASSPPPGLEQFF
TGTGCCAGCAGCCCACCTCCGGGACTCGAGCAGTTCTTC
>TRBV18|TRBD1|TRBJ2-6|NA
CASSPTMTGGISGANVLTF
TGTGCCAGCTCACCTACGATGACAGGGGGTATCTCTGGGGCCAACGTCCTGACTTTC
>TRBV14|TRBD2|TRBJ2-2|NA
CASSPGLAGTLTNTGELFF
TGTGCCAGCAGCCCAGGACTAGCGGGGACCCTTACGAACACCGGGGAGCTGTTTTTT
>TRBV3-1/TRBV3-2|NA|TRBJ1-2|NA
CASSQVDGAPTF
TGTGCCAGCAGCCAAGTGGATGGGGCCCCCACCTTC
>TRBV5-4|TRBD1|TRBJ1-1|NA
CASSYRGLGTEAFF
TGTGCCAGCAGCTACAGGGGATTGGGCACTGAAGCTTTCTTT
>TRBV9|TRBD1|TRBJ2-7|NA
CASSRGQGREQYF
TGTGCCAGCAGCCGCGGACAGGGTCGCGAGCAGTACTTC